What follows are 27 T cell receptor beta chains derived from one specimen sequenced in a study of T cell repertoires in cytomegalovirus infection. TCRdb re-called the reads with MiXCR, one entry per CDR3 protein. The sample lists 450,000 to 550,000 distinct CDR3 sequences, roughly 43% occurring once. Their antigens remain unidentified. The sample was cultured PBMCs, taken from culture after CMV antigen stimulation. The receptors stem from a human donor in good health (CMV status not recorded). Some clones in this sample may be carry-over from other donors' samples.

V usage is TRBV10-3 and J usage is TRBJ2-5; D gene unclear. V was trimmed by 3 bases and J by 5 bases, leaving 19 bases between them. The CDR3 contains 16 residues. CDR1 is ENHRY and CDR2 is SYGVKD in the germline V gene. The CDR3 spells CAISEGGGPPRETQYF. The CDR3 DNA follows: TGTGCCATCAGTGAAGGTGGCGGCCCTCCCCGCGAGACCCAGTACTTC.

This clonotype is a singleton in its sample. The chain employs TRBV6-1 and TRBJ1-2; maybe TRBD1 (5 bases). V gave up 5 bases and J gave up 3 bases, with 10 bases separating them. Germline assignment: CDR1 MNHNS and CDR2 SASEGT. The CDR3 covers 13 residues. The CDR3 loop is CASSLREDYGYTF. DNA of the CDR3: TGTGCCAGCAGTCTCAGGGAGGACTATGGCTACACCTTC.

In this sample, this clonotype turned up a few times. The genes are TRBV12-3 or TRBV12-4 and TRBJ2-1, with 14 bases matching TRBD2. This CDR3 region has 18 residues. V was pared by 5 bases and J by 10 bases, with 16 bases of the junction left unmatched. CDR3 nucleotides: TGTGCCAGCAGTCCAGGGGCTGGACTAGCGGGAGGCCCCAGCGAGCAGTTCTTC. It codes for CASSPGAGLAGGPSEQFF.

The chain is built from TRBV12-3 or TRBV12-4 and TRBJ2-7; D possibly corresponds to TRBD2 (6 bases). The CDR3 has 18 residues. With 1 base removed from V and 0 bases from J, the gap between germline ends came to 19 bases. The CDR3 sequence: CASSLGASPGVDSYEQYF. CDR3 sequence (DNA): TGTGCCAGCAGTTTAGGGGCCTCGCCGGGGGTAGACTCCTACGAGCAGTACTTC.

The genes are TRBV6-2 or TRBV6-3 and TRBJ2-1; TRBD2 aligns across 16 bases. CDR1 and CDR2 (germline): MNHEY, SVGEGT. Trimming took 6 bases from V and 7 from J; bases not matched to a gene: 15. CDR3 length: 19 residues. This CDR3 reads CASSPRGLAGGPVRNEQFF. CDR3 DNA sequence: TGTGCCAGCAGCCCCAGGGGACTAGCGGGAGGGCCGGTAAGAAATGAGCAGTTCTTC.

The gene calls are TRBV7-3 and TRBJ2-3, with 7 bases matching TRBD2. The V segment lost 4 bases and the J segment 5 bases; nucleotides outside the gene matches: 12. This CDR3 contains 16 residues. Germline V gives CDR1 SGHTA, CDR2 FQGTGA. The chain's CDR3 is CASSSRDPPGGDTQYF. In nucleotides, the CDR3 is TGTGCCAGCAGCTCCCGGGACCCGCCGGGAGGAGATACGCAGTATTTT.

This clonotype occurred a few times. The J gene is TRBJ1-5, the V gene TRBV12-3 or TRBV12-4; 9 bases fit TRBD1. CDR3 length: 15 residues. After removal of 4 bases from V and 2 bases from J, the junction contained 3 bases not matched to a gene. The CDR3 sequence is CASSWDRDGNQPQHF. As DNA, the CDR3 is TGTGCCAGCAGTTGGGACAGGGATGGCAATCAGCCCCAGCATTTT.

This chain connects TRBV12-3 or TRBV12-4 to TRBJ1-6; D is uncertain. Trimming left V 5 bases short and J 9 bases short, with 11 bases between. The CDR3 totals 13 residues. CDR3 DNA sequence: TGTGCCAGCAGTACGGAAACGCGTTCACCCCTCCACTTT. Translation gives CASSTETRSPLHF.

This clonotype was detected many times. The chain has TRBV6-1 and TRBJ2-5; possibly TRBD1 or TRBD2 for D (5 bases each). Trimming took off 4 bases at V and 5 bases at J, with 11 bases between the two ends. The V gene's germline CDR1 is MNHNS and CDR2 SASEGT. The CDR3 sequence is 13 residues long. CDR3 in amino acids: CASSVLGVETQYF. CDR3 DNA: TGTGCCAGCAGTGTCTTGGGGGTTGAGACCCAGTACTTC.

The chain recombines TRBV6-1 with TRBJ2-1; D is tentatively TRBD1 or TRBD2 (5 bases each). With 4 bases removed from V and 10 bases from J, the gap between germline ends came to 20 bases. CDR3 length equals 15 residues. Germline V lookup: CDR1 MNHNS, CDR2 SASEGT. DNA of the CDR3: TGTGCCAGCAGTGCCGTCCGGGACCCAGGTGTGGAGCAGTTCTTC. It is translated as CASSAVRDPGVEQFF.

The chain couples TRBV7-2 to TRBJ1-4, with D perhaps matching TRBD1 (6 bases). The CDR3 is 14 amino acids. Trimming removed 5 bases from V and 3 bases from J, with 10 bases in between. Germline loops: CDR1 SGHTA, CDR2 FQGNSA. Here the CDR3 DNA reads TGTGCCAGCAGCCAGGGGATTGCTAATGAAAAACTGTTTTTT. Its protein is CASSQGIANEKLFF.

The genes are TRBV2 and TRBJ1-1; D remains unclear. The CDR3 has 14 amino acids. Trimming cost V 4 bases and J 1 base, with 10 bases left between them. Germline V gene data show CDR1 as SNHLY and CDR2 as FYNNEI. This CDR3 is CASSVEFANTEAFF. As DNA, the CDR3 is TGTGCCAGCAGTGTTGAGTTCGCGAACACTGAAGCTTTCTTT.

This clonotype has a handful of counts. The CDR3 bases are TGTGCCAGCCGACAGACAGGGTCCCCTGGAAACACCATATATTTT. As protein: CASRQTGSPGNTIYF. The rearrangement uses TRBV27 and TRBJ1-3; TRBD1 aligns across 7 bases. The CDR3 is 15 residues long. The V gene end was trimmed by 8 bases and the J gene end by 2 bases; junction bases not matched to a gene: 9. Germline lookup yields CDR1 MNHEY and CDR2 SMNVEV (reference sequence).

The chain couples TRBV5-6 to TRBJ1-6; D not certain. The ends were cut back, 1 base at V and 6 bases at J, with 8 bases in the middle. Germline CDR1 SGHDT, CDR2 YYEEEE. The CDR3 length is 14 residues. The CDR3: CASSLPSINSPLHF. CDR3 in DNA: TGTGCCAGCAGCTTGCCCTCCATTAATTCACCCCTCCACTTT.

V and J are TRBV11-2 and TRBJ2-1; D may be TRBD1 or TRBD2 (5 bases each). Per germline, CDR1 SGHAT and CDR2 FQNNGV. There are 17 residues in the CDR3. The V gene lost 7 bases and the J gene lost 0 bases, with 19 bases spanning the gap. The CDR3 here is CASNRGVGGTSYNEQFF. CDR3 in DNA: TGTGCCAGCAACCGAGGGGTAGGTGGAACCTCCTACAATGAGCAGTTCTTC.

This clonotype came up a few times. This chain uses TRBV7-2 with TRBJ1-4; D possibly corresponds to TRBD1 (5 bases). CDR3 size: 15 residues. Germline assignment: CDR1 SGHTA and CDR2 FQGNSA. The V gene lost 2 bases and the J gene lost 6 bases, with 13 bases spanning the gap. As DNA, the CDR3 is TGTGCCAGCAGCTTACTCGGGGCGTCGGATGAAAAACTGTTTTTT. Its translation is CASSLLGASDEKLFF.

This clonotype occurred a few times. The rearrangement uses TRBV4-2 and TRBJ1-3, with D possibly being TRBD1 (5 bases). Trimming removed 0 bases at V and 4 bases at J, with 10 bases between. The CDR3 extends over 15 amino acids. The V gene's germline CDR1 is LGHNA and CDR2 YNFKEQ. CDR3: CASSQDPGPGNTIYF. As DNA, the CDR3 is TGTGCCAGCAGCCAAGATCCGGGGCCCGGAAACACCATATATTTT.

The rearrangement uses TRBV7-2 and TRBJ2-1, with 10 bases lining up with TRBD1. The V and J ends lost 1 base and 6 bases, in that order; junction bases with no gene match: 3. The CDR3 contains 15 residues. CDR1 is SGHTA, CDR2 FQGNSA, per germline. CDR3 sequence: CASSLEGQGFNEQFF. The CDR3 DNA sequence: TGTGCCAGCAGCTTAGAGGGACAGGGGTTCAATGAGCAGTTCTTC.

A few counts support this clonotype. The chain links TRBV19 to TRBJ2-1; D call uncertain. The germline V gene has CDR1 LNHDA and CDR2 SQIVND (reference sequence). The V end lost 3 bases, the J end lost 7 bases, and 7 bases lay between the germline ends. CDR3 size: 12 residues. The CDR3 sequence: CASSMRGNEQFF. CDR3 coding DNA: TGTGCCAGTAGTATGAGAGGTAATGAGCAGTTCTTC. The full variable domain, with the rest looked up from reference TRBV19 and TRBJ2-1, is DGGITQSPKYLFRKEGQNVTLSCEQNLNHDAMYWYRQDPGQGLRLIYYSQIVNDFQKGDIAEGYSVSREKKESFPLTVTSAQKNPTAFYLCASSMRGNEQFFGPGTRLTVL.

The gene calls are TRBV12-3 or TRBV12-4 and TRBJ2-7; possibly TRBD1 for D (6 bases). CDR3 length: 12 amino acids. V was cut by 8 bases and J by 0 bases, with 8 bases left in between. In DNA form, the CDR3 reads TGTGCCAGCGGACAGCACTCCTACGAGCAGTACTTC. It encodes CASGQHSYEQYF.

V gene TRBV7-6 combines with J gene TRBJ2-3, with D possibly TRBD2 on 5 matching bases. The germline V and J ends were trimmed by 2 bases and 3 bases, with 12 bases remaining between them. Per germline, CDR1 SGHVS and CDR2 FNYEAQ. CDR3 size: 15 residues. CDR3: CASSLFSGSTDTQYF. The CDR3, as DNA: TGTGCCAGCAGCTTATTTTCGGGGTCGACAGATACGCAGTATTTT.

The chain joins TRBV6-2 or TRBV6-3 to TRBJ2-7, with 7 bases matching TRBD1. Germline CDR1 MNHEY, CDR2 SVGEGT. The CDR3 is 16 residues long. V lost 7 bases to trimming and J lost 0 bases; unmatched junction nucleotides: 12. The CDR3: CASTPSRGSTSYEQYF. CDR3 nucleotides: TGTGCCAGCACCCCCTCCAGGGGGAGTACCTCCTACGAGCAGTACTTC.

The chain combines TRBV4-3 with TRBJ2-7; the match to TRBD1 covers 10 bases. Per germline, CDR1 LGHNA and CDR2 YSLEER. This CDR3 comprises 14 residues. Trimming at V came to 3 bases and at J to 5 bases, leaving 4 bases not matched to a gene. The CDR3 spells CASSHQTGGDEQYF. The CDR3 DNA sequence: TGCGCCAGCAGCCACCAGACAGGGGGCGACGAGCAGTACTTC.

In this sample, this clonotype turned up a few times. The chain employs TRBV19 and TRBJ2-5, with 8 bases that match TRBD2. This CDR3 is 14 amino acids long. V was pared by 1 base and J by 4 bases, with 2 bases of the junction left unmatched. Looked up from germline, CDR1 is LNHDA and CDR2 is SQIVND (reference sequence). CDR3 in DNA: TGTGCCAGTAGTATAGCGACTAGCGTAGAGACCCAGTACTTC. As protein: CASSIATSVETQYF.

This clonotype was recorded a few times. The chain combines TRBV7-9 with TRBJ1-2; tentatively, D is TRBD1 (6 bases). Trimming took 4 bases from V and 7 from J, leaving 13 bases between them. Germline values: CDR1 SEHNR, CDR2 FQNEAQ (reference sequence). This CDR3 is 13 amino acids long. The CDR3 region is CASSWGGGGGYTF. DNA of the CDR3: TGTGCCAGCAGCTGGGGGGGCGGTGGTGGCTACACCTTC.

The chain has TRBV7-8 and TRBJ2-1; 9 nucleotides match TRBD2. Germline V gives CDR1 SGHVS, CDR2 FQNEAQ. J gave up 2 bases and V 1 base, and 6 bases lay outside the gene matches. This CDR3 spans 17 amino acids. The chain's CDR3 is CASSLVLRGGTYNEQFF. CDR3 bases: TGTGCCAGCAGCTTAGTGCTGCGGGGGGGGACCTACAATGAGCAGTTCTTC.

This clonotype was seen many times. V and J are TRBV7-2 and TRBJ1-2; D gene ambiguous. CDR1 SGHTA and CDR2 FQGNSA come from the germline V gene. The CDR3 spans 13 residues. V shed 3 bases and J shed 4 bases, with 9 bases lying between them. CDR3 DNA sequence: TGTGCCAGCAGCTTCACGAGCCGCTATGGCTACACCTTC. Translating it yields CASSFTSRYGYTF.